This T cell receptor (beta chain) was observed in a study of blood T cell repertoires in COVID-19. The wider study: T cells, B-cell-depleted T cells, or PBMCs provided the cDNA or gDNA that served as material.

This clone was observed a few times. Original methodology: Quantification of nucleated cells was approximated via reference gene primer amplification. Clones were read by immunoSEQ multiplex PCR, and TCRdb kept only the in-frame ones, dropping some. Clone size and the V and J calls come from that table; the DNA yielded D and trimming. The sample gives under 350,000 clones, 83% of which show up once; roughly 10% is in the top ten. With 0 bases removed from V and 8 bases from J, the gap between germline ends came to 19 bases. Germline values: CDR1 LGHNA, CDR2 YNFKEQ. The length of the CDR3 is 17 residues.

This receptor was taken from a woman aged 50 to 60 who had recovered from COVID-19. V is TRBV4-2 and J is TRBJ1-4, with D perhaps matching TRBD1 (6 bases). Sequenced input: peripheral blood. For the CDR3, the DNA is TGTGCCAGCAGCCAAGAGTTTGTCAGGCAGGGGAAGGAAAAACTGTTTTTT. Amino acid sequence: CASSQEFVRQGKEKLFF.